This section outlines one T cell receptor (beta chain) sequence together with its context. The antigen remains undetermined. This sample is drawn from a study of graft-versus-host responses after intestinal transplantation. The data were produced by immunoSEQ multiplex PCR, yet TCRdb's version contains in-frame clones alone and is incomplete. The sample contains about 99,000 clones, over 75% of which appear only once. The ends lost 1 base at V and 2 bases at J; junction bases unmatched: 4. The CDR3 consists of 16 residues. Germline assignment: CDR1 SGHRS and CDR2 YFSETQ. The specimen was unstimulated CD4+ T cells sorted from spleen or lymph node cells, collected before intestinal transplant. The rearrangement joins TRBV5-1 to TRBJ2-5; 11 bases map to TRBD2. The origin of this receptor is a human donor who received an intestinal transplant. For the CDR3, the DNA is TGCGCCAGCAGCTTGAGTGGGACTAGCGGACAAGAGACCCAGTACTTC. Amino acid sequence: CASSLSGTSGQETQYF. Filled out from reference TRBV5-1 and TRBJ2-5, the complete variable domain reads KAGVTQTPRYLIKTRGQQVTLSCSPISGHRSVSWYQQTPGQGLQFLFEYFSETQRNKGNFPGRFSGRQFSNSRSEMNVSTLELGDSALYLCASSLSGTSGQETQYFGPGTRLLVL.